This T cell receptor beta chain originates from a study of T cells in Graves' hyperthyroidism and ophthalmopathy. Study information: Initial diagnosis, before any treatment, was when peripheral blood was collected.

Patients with uncontrolled infections, other autoimmune diseases, pregnancy or lactation were excluded. Researchers took RNA transcripts and amplified the TCR beta CDR3 regions from them. With the HTBI primer set, the TCR CDR3 went through a first round of RT-PCR. One entry per CDR3 protein, called by TCRdb with MiXCR from the multiplex PCR reads. This table has about 59,000 distinct CDR3 sequences, approximately 53% appearing once. This CDR3 has 13 residues. CDR1 is DFQATT, CDR2 SNEGSKA, per germline (reference sequence). Trimming removed 0 bases from V and 5 bases from J, with 10 bases in between. This clonotype was counted at least ten times.

The sequence derives from a woman aged 60-70 years with Graves' ophthalmopathy. The specimen was blood. This rearrangement joins TRBV20-1 to TRBJ2-5, with D possibly being TRBD1 (6 bases). The CDR3 nucleotides read TGCAGTGCTAGAGATACAGGGCCTGAGACCCAGTACTTC. Amino acid sequence: CSARDTGPETQYF.